Listed here are 26 T cell receptor beta chains from one sample, sequenced in a study of response to subunit inactivated influenza vaccine. TCRdb redid the calling of the RT-PCR reads with MiXCR, one entry per CDR3 protein. Of more than 600,000 distinct CDR3 sequences in the sample, less than 20% were seen once. Sequencing used PBMCs from blood, obtained less than 6 days after vaccination. These receptors originate from a man in his fifties who received an inactivated influenza vaccine.

This clonotype was seen many times. This chain connects TRBV20-1 to TRBJ2-1, with D uncertain. Germline V gene sequence: CDR1 DFQATT, CDR2 SNEGSKA (reference sequence). V was cut by 3 bases and J by 10 bases, with 13 bases left in between. The CDR3 extends over 12 amino acids. The CDR3 DNA reads TGCAGTGCTAGTGGCAGCCGACCGGAGCAGTTCTTC. Translation: CSASGSRPEQFF.

V and J are TRBV4-2 and TRBJ2-1, with TRBD2 identical over 12 bases. With V trimmed by 0 bases and J by 2 bases, 2 bases remained unmatched. The germline gives CDR1 LGHNA, CDR2 YNFKEQ. This CDR3 is built from 17 residues. The CDR3 protein is CASSQDSSGGAYNEQFF. Here the CDR3 DNA reads TGTGCCAGCAGCCAAGATTCTAGCGGGGGGGCCTACAATGAGCAGTTCTTC.

CDR3 sequence reads: CSASSTRAETQYF. The CDR3 nucleotides are TGCAGTGCTAGTTCGACCCGAGCAGAGACCCAGTACTTC. The genes are TRBV20-1 and TRBJ2-5, with D unclear. Trimming stripped 3 bases from V and 4 bases from J, with 12 bases between. In germline, CDR1 is DFQATT, CDR2 SNEGSKA (reference sequence). The CDR3 has 13 amino acids.

CDR3 residues: CASSYLGQGISGNTIYF. As DNA, the CDR3 is TGTGCCAGCAGTTACCTGGGACAAGGAATCTCTGGAAACACCATATATTTT. The J gene is TRBJ1-3, the V gene TRBV6-5, with TRBD1 as a possible D gene (6 bases). Germline CDR1 is MNHEY and CDR2 is SVGAGI. The V and J ends lost 2 bases and 0 bases respectively, with 14 bases between them. CDR3 length: 17 residues.

The chain employs TRBV20-1 and TRBJ2-1; 12 bases line up with TRBD2. Germline lookup yields CDR1 DFQATT and CDR2 SNEGSKA (reference sequence). Germline trimming cut 6 bases from V and 8 bases from J; bases unmatched to any gene: 17. The CDR3 length is 17 residues. CDR3 sequence reads: CSASAGLTSGRIDEQFF. For the CDR3, the DNA is TGCAGTGCATCGGCGGGCCTTACTAGCGGGAGGATCGATGAGCAGTTCTTC.

This clonotype came up a few times. The rearrangement joins TRBV11-3 to TRBJ1-2; TRBD1 matches 12 bases. Germline CDR1 is SGHNT and CDR2 is YENEEA. The trim removed 4 bases at V and 7 bases at J, leaving 4 bases unmatched. The CDR3 is 14 amino acids. In nucleotides, the CDR3 is TGTGCCAGCAGCTGGGACAGGGGGCGTTTTGGCTACACCTTC. Its protein is CASSWDRGRFGYTF.

V is TRBV5-1 and J is TRBJ1-2, with 8 bases that match TRBD1. The CDR3 has 15 residues. Germline assignment: CDR1 SGHRS and CDR2 YFSETQ. With 0 bases clipped from V and 2 bases from J, the junction kept 3 bases outside the gene matches. CDR3 bases: TGCGCCAGCAGCTTGGGGACAGGGCGGAACTATGGCTACACCTTC. Residues: CASSLGTGRNYGYTF.

The chain couples TRBV18 to TRBJ2-3; no reliable D call. The ends were cut back, 2 bases at V and 6 bases at J, with 12 bases in the middle. Germline CDR1 KGHSH, CDR2 LQKENI. The CDR3 sequence is 14 residues long. CDR3: CASSPIPRIDTQYF. The CDR3 DNA sequence: TGTGCCAGCTCACCAATCCCGCGTATTGATACGCAGTATTTT.

The chain has TRBV3-1 and TRBJ1-1, with TRBD1 matching over 7 bases. V lost 5 bases to trimming and J lost 2 bases; unmatched junction nucleotides: 5. CDR1 LGHDT and CDR2 YNNKEL come from the germline V gene (reference sequence). This CDR3 has 14 amino acids. CDR3 DNA sequence: TGTGCCAGCAGCATGGGGACAGACAACACTGAAGCTTTCTTT. Amino acid sequence: CASSMGTDNTEAFF.

The sample holds a few counts of this clonotype. The CDR3 DNA follows: TGCGCCAGCAGCCAACGGACATTTTACTCCTACAATGAGCAGTTCTTC. This codes for CASSQRTFYSYNEQFF. The chain recombines TRBV4-3 with TRBJ2-1; D perhaps matches TRBD1 (5 bases). Germline CDR1 is LGHNA and CDR2 is YSLEER. V was cut by 2 bases and J by 0 bases, with 11 bases left in between. CDR3 size: 16 residues.

This clonotype was picked up a small number of times. The chain has TRBV29-1 and TRBJ2-5, with D possibly matching TRBD1 (6 bases). Deletions cut 1 base from V and 1 base from J, with 10 bases between. In germline, CDR1 is SQVTM, CDR2 ANQGSEA. This CDR3 is built from 14 residues. As DNA, the CDR3 is TGCAGCGTTGAAGGCAGGGGCGTCCAAGAGACCCAGTACTTC. This codes for CSVEGRGVQETQYF.

This clonotype was observed a handful of times. CDR3 DNA sequence: TGTGCCAGCAGCTTGGGGCACCCCCCTGGGGGGCTGTTTTTT. It codes for CASSLGHPPGGLFF. The chain uses TRBV7-2 and TRBJ1-4; tentatively, D is TRBD1 (5 bases). Trimming removed 3 bases at V and 14 bases at J, with 19 bases between. The CDR3 is 14 residues long. In germline, CDR1 is SGHTA, CDR2 FQGNSA.

This clonotype has just a few counts. The chain's CDR3 is CASKPGINYGYTF. In nucleotides, the CDR3 is TGTGCCAGCAAGCCCGGTATAAACTATGGCTACACCTTC. V usage is TRBV28 and J usage is TRBJ1-2, with D unclear. The length of the CDR3 is 13 residues. Germline assignment: CDR1 MDHEN and CDR2 SYDVKM. V lost 7 bases, J lost 2 bases, and 11 bases lay in between.

The chain couples TRBV9 to TRBJ2-1; unclear D gene. Trimming took 0 bases from V and 7 from J, leaving 14 bases between them. The germline V gene has CDR1 SGDLS and CDR2 YYNGEE. The CDR3 has 15 residues. Here the CDR3 reads CASSVAPAHGNEQFF. The CDR3 DNA sequence: TGTGCCAGCAGCGTAGCCCCCGCACATGGAAATGAGCAGTTCTTC.

The V and J genes are TRBV18 and TRBJ1-1; 8 nucleotides agree with TRBD1. CDR3 length: 15 amino acids. The junction had 5 bases not matched to a gene; V was cut back by 0 bases and J by 5 bases. In germline, CDR1 is KGHSH, CDR2 LQKENI. The CDR3 nucleotides read TGTGCCAGCTCACCACCAAGCACAGGGGGTACTGAAGCTTTCTTT. Residues: CASSPPSTGGTEAFF. Variable domain in full (rest from reference TRBV18 and TRBJ1-1): NAGVMQNPRHLVRRRGQEARLRCSPMKGHSHVYWYRQLPEEGLKFMVYLQKENIIDESGMPKERFSAEFPKEGPSILRIQQVVRGDSAAYFCASSPPSTGGTEAFFGQGTRLTVV.

This clonotype was detected only a few times. The V call is TRBV7-9, the J call TRBJ2-1; D tentatively reads TRBD1 or TRBD2 (6 bases each). Germline V gene sequence: CDR1 SEHNR, CDR2 FQNEAQ (reference sequence). Trimming shortened V by 1 base and J by 8 bases, and 15 bases separated the two germline ends. The CDR3 loop spans 15 amino acids. This chain's CDR3 is CASSLEGGLGHEQFF. The CDR3 nucleotides are TGTGCCAGCAGCTTAGAAGGGGGGCTCGGGCATGAGCAGTTCTTC. Full variable domain (outside the CDR3, taken from reference TRBV7-9 and TRBJ2-1): DTGVSQNPRHKITKRGQNVTFRCDPISEHNRLYWYRQTLGQGPEFLTYFQNEAQLEKSRLLSDRFSAERPKGSFSTLEIQRTEQGDSAMYLCASSLEGGLGHEQFFGPGTRLTVL.

V and J are TRBV6-1 and TRBJ2-5; possibly TRBD1 for D (6 bases). Germline assignment: CDR1 MNHNS and CDR2 SASEGT. CDR3 length: 13 residues. Trimming took off 7 bases at V and 5 bases at J, with 14 bases between the two ends. The chain's CDR3 is CASTIQGWETQYF. CDR3 nucleotides: TGTGCCAGCACCATACAGGGTTGGGAGACCCAGTACTTC.

In its sample, this clonotype was seen a few times. The V call is TRBV2, the J call TRBJ1-5, with D maybe TRBD1 (5 bases). This CDR3 comprises 14 residues. In germline, CDR1 is SNHLY, CDR2 FYNNEI. The germline V and J ends were trimmed by 4 bases and 6 bases, with 13 bases remaining between them. The CDR3 spells CASSGVGGRQPQHF. CDR3 sequence (DNA): TGTGCCAGCAGTGGTGTTGGGGGTCGTCAGCCCCAGCATTTT.

The gene calls are TRBV7-9 and TRBJ2-1, with TRBD2 identical over 8 bases. The germline V gene has CDR1 SEHNR and CDR2 FQNEAQ (reference sequence). J lost 8 bases, V lost 3 bases, and 12 bases had no gene match. This CDR3 region has 16 residues. The CDR3 nucleotides read TGTGCCAGCAGCTTCCCAAGAGGACTAGCCGTCGATGAGCAGTTCTTC. This encodes CASSFPRGLAVDEQFF.

This clonotype was detected ten times or more. The V and J genes are TRBV12-3 or TRBV12-4 and TRBJ2-3; D is unclear. The CDR3 extends over 11 amino acids. V lost 3 bases and J 5 bases, leaving 3 bases between the germline ends. For the CDR3, the DNA is TGTGCCAGCAGTTTGAAAGATACGCAGTATTTT. Its protein product is CASSLKDTQYF.

The rearrangement links TRBV28 to TRBJ2-7, with TRBD1 as a possible D gene (6 bases). Germline V gene lookup returns CDR1 MDHEN and CDR2 SYDVKM. The CDR3 is 15 amino acids. V lost 4 bases and J lost 0, with 13 bases in between. The CDR3 nucleotides are TGTGCCAGCAGTTCGGGCAGGGGAAGCTCCTACGAGCAGTACTTC. As protein: CASSSGRGSSYEQYF.

The chain joins TRBV27 to TRBJ2-1, with 7 bases aligning to TRBD2. The CDR3 consists of 15 residues. J lost 7 bases, V lost 2 bases, and 8 bases had no gene match. Looked up from germline, CDR1 is MNHEY and CDR2 is SMNVEV (reference sequence). CDR3 sequence reads: CASSLGAGVINEQFF. The CDR3 DNA sequence: TGTGCCAGCAGTTTAGGGGCGGGAGTAATAAATGAGCAGTTCTTC.

The chain joins TRBV7-2 to TRBJ1-2; D remains ambiguous. CDR3 size: 13 residues. The V gene's germline CDR1 is SGHTA and CDR2 FQGNSA. With 5 bases removed from V and 7 bases from J, the gap between germline ends came to 14 bases. CDR3 nucleotides: TGTGCCAGCAGCGCCCGCCGAGCGGGTGGCTACACCTTC. Translated, it gives CASSARRAGGYTF.

This clonotype came up a few times. The rearrangement links TRBV20-1 to TRBJ2-3, with D possibly TRBD2 on 6 matching bases. Trimming shortened V by 7 bases and J by 4 bases, and 15 bases separated the two germline ends. Germline V gene data show CDR1 as DFQATT and CDR2 as SNEGSKA (reference sequence). There are 13 residues in the CDR3. This chain's CDR3 is CSGQEGAADTQYF. The CDR3 bases are TGCAGTGGGCAGGAGGGCGCCGCAGATACGCAGTATTTT.

This clonotype was seen more than once but under ten times. The rearrangement joins TRBV20-1 to TRBJ2-7, with TRBD1 matching over 10 bases. Unmatched junction bases numbered 4, after V lost 2 bases and J lost 3 bases. Germline assignment: CDR1 DFQATT and CDR2 SNEGSKA (reference sequence). CDR3 length: 14 residues. Here the CDR3 DNA reads TGCAGTGCTAGATCCCGGACAGGGGGCTACGAGCAGTACTTC. Translated: CSARSRTGGYEQYF.

Here the CDR3 reads CASSYHFMTSNTGELFF. CDR3 sequence (DNA): TGTGCCAGCAGTTATCACTTTATGACGTCGAACACCGGGGAGCTGTTTTTT. The chain links TRBV6-5 to TRBJ2-2; D remains ambiguous. Germline V gene data show CDR1 as MNHEY and CDR2 as SVGAGI. The V end lost 3 bases, the J end lost 0 bases, and 14 bases lay between the germline ends. The CDR3 loop spans 17 amino acids.